Detailed here is one TCR beta chain. The data derive from a study of blood T cell repertoires in COVID-19. Across the study: T cells, B-cell-depleted T cells, or PBMCs provided the cDNA or gDNA that served as material.

TCRdb's table, derived via immunoSEQ multiplex PCR, lists solely in-frame clones and lacks some. The sample includes approximately 230,000 clones, roughly 80% of them seen just once. In germline, CDR1 is KGHDR, CDR2 SFDVKD. This CDR3 spans 11 amino acids. The J segment lost 8 bases and the V segment lost 9 bases, leaving 3 bases of the junction unmatched. The specimen was peripheral blood. The chain uses TRBV24-1 and TRBJ2-1, with TRBD2 matching over 7 bases. The sequence was obtained from a man at least 80 years old with acute or convalescent COVID-19. The CDR3 nucleotides are TGTGCCACCGCCCGGGGGGATGAGCAGTTCTTC. Its translation is CATARGDEQFF.